A single sample is the source of the 22 T cell receptor beta chains below, sequenced in a study of vaccination and CD4 T cells after COVID-19. Sequence data for DNA of cultured CD4+ T cells were generated by the Oncomine TCR Beta short-read assay. TCRdb used MiXCR to reprocess the PCR reads, holding one entry per CDR3 protein. The data hold over 1,500 distinct CDR3 sequences, with 55% to 75% observed a single time. These receptors lack a known antigen. Indicated treatment: roughly 10-day PBMC culture with coronavirus spike peptide pools or control peptides (ViraFEST assay). Sample: CD4+ T cells from blood, cultured in vitro, taken after SARS-CoV-2 vaccination. The receptors come from a human donor who had recovered from COVID-19.

The chain combines TRBV20-1 with TRBJ1-6; possible D gene TRBD1, 5 bases. With 3 bases removed from V and 6 bases from J, the gap between germline ends came to 12 bases. The length of the CDR3 is 14 residues. CDR1 is DFQATT, CDR2 SNEGSKA, per germline (reference sequence). The DNA for the CDR3 is TGCAGTGCTAGTTTACAGGTTGTTAATTCACCCCTCCACTTT. Protein product: CSASLQVVNSPLHF.

The CDR3 region is CSARALPGTSDSYEQYF. CDR3 DNA: TGCAGTGCGAGGGCGCTACCCGGGACTAGCGACTCCTACGAGCAGTACTTC. V is TRBV20-1 and J is TRBJ2-7, with 10 positions matching TRBD2. Germline CDR1 and CDR2: DFQATT and SNEGSKA (reference sequence). There are 17 residues in the CDR3. V lost 6 bases to trimming and J lost 0 bases; unmatched junction nucleotides: 14.

The rearrangement joins TRBV15 to TRBJ1-6; D possibly corresponds to TRBD1 (5 bases). Germline V gene data show CDR1 as LNHNV and CDR2 as YYDKDF (reference sequence). The CDR3 loop spans 13 amino acids. Trimming shortened V by 6 bases and J by 8 bases, and 11 bases separated the two germline ends. CDR3 DNA sequence: TGTGCCACCAGTCAGCGGGGGGATTCACCCCTCCACTTT. It encodes CATSQRGDSPLHF.

The genes are TRBV29-1 and TRBJ1-1; unclear D gene. Germline V CDR1 and CDR2: SQVTM, ANQGSEA. The V and J ends lost 4 bases and 0 bases respectively, with 12 bases between them. The CDR3 has 14 residues. The CDR3 DNA reads as TGCAGCGTTGCAGTTGAGGGTATGAACACTGAAGCTTTCTTT. It specifies CSVAVEGMNTEAFF.

The rearrangement uses TRBV7-2 and TRBJ1-1, with D unclear. V lost 3 bases and J lost 0, with 5 bases in between. The CDR3 extends over 13 amino acids. Germline V gene sequence: CDR1 SGHTA, CDR2 FQGNSA. CDR3 sequence (DNA): TGTGCCAGCAGCTTCTCAGTGAACACTGAAGCTTTCTTT. It is translated as CASSFSVNTEAFF.

This clonotype is judged hyperexpanded. This rearrangement joins TRBV20-1 to TRBJ2-3, with 7 bases identical to TRBD2. V trimming: 5 bases; J trimming: 0 bases; junction bases outside the gene matches: 11. Per the germline V gene, CDR1 is DFQATT and CDR2 is SNEGSKA (reference sequence). The CDR3 totals 16 residues. This CDR3 is CSAPSGSGTSTDTQYF. In DNA form, the CDR3 reads TGCAGTGCTCCCTCGGGGAGCGGGACTAGCACAGATACGCAGTATTTT.

The chain couples TRBV6-1 to TRBJ1-1; D might be TRBD1 (5 bases). The CDR3 consists of 13 residues. Germline CDR1 is MNHNS and CDR2 is SASEGT. Trimming cost V 6 bases and J 7 bases, with 15 bases left between them. The chain's CDR3 is CASSLSVQGEAFF. The CDR3 nucleotides read TGTGCCAGCAGCCTGTCTGTCCAGGGTGAAGCTTTCTTT.

The CDR3 protein is CASSPELEPYGYTF. CDR3 coding DNA: TGTGCCAGCAGTCCAGAATTGGAGCCCTATGGCTACACCTTC. The V gene is TRBV12-3 or TRBV12-4, the J gene TRBJ1-2; D is ambiguous. V shed 5 bases and J shed 4 bases, with 14 bases lying between them. The CDR3 is 14 amino acids.

The chain recombines TRBV20-1 with TRBJ2-7, with TRBD2 matching 7 bases. The V segment lost 1 base and the J segment 0 bases; nucleotides outside the gene matches: 12. The CDR3 loop spans 17 amino acids. Germline V gene lookup returns CDR1 DFQATT and CDR2 SNEGSKA (reference sequence). The CDR3 DNA is TGCAGTGCTAGAGGCCCGCCCAGCGGGGTACTCTCCTACGAGCAGTACTTC. It is translated as CSARGPPSGVLSYEQYF.

The gene calls are TRBV28 and TRBJ1-5, with D hard to call. CDR1 is MDHEN and CDR2 is SYDVKM in the germline V gene. V lost 4 bases to trimming and J lost 4 bases, with 11 bases between them. This CDR3 has 14 residues. CDR3 sequence: CASSSHLGNQPQHF. The CDR3 region has the DNA TGTGCCAGCAGTTCCCACCTGGGTAATCAGCCCCAGCATTTT. The whole variable domain, remainder taken from reference TRBV28 and TRBJ1-5, is DVKVTQSSRYLVKRTGEKVFLECVQDMDHENMFWYRQDPGLGLRLIYFSYDVKMKEKGDIPEGYSVSREKKERFSLILESASTNQTSMYLCASSSHLGNQPQHFGDGTRLSIL.

The gene calls are TRBV6-1 and TRBJ1-6; D gene ambiguous. Trimming removed 2 bases from V and 8 bases from J, with 7 bases in between. CDR1 is MNHNS, CDR2 SASEGT, per germline. The CDR3 sequence is 13 residues long. CDR3 sequence (DNA): TGTGCCAGCAGTGAAAGGGTGGATTCACCCCTCCACTTT. Translation gives CASSERVDSPLHF.

This clonotype was counted a few times. This chain links TRBV20-1 with TRBJ2-7; 12 bases fit TRBD2. Per germline, CDR1 DFQATT and CDR2 SNEGSKA (reference sequence). CDR3 size: 14 residues. The J segment lost 6 bases and the V segment lost 5 bases, leaving 8 bases of the junction unmatched. CDR3 sequence (DNA): TGCAGTGCTCCCCCGACTAGCGGGAGCGGCGAGCAGTACTTC. It yields the protein CSAPPTSGSGEQYF.

V gene TRBV20-1 combines with J gene TRBJ2-7; 9 bases map to TRBD1. CDR3 length: 13 residues. Germline CDR1 and CDR2: DFQATT and SNEGSKA (reference sequence). V was pared by 7 bases and J by 3 bases, with 7 bases of the junction left unmatched. The CDR3 DNA follows: TGCAGTGGAGTGGACAGGGGTGTCTACGAGCAGTACTTC. Translating it yields CSGVDRGVYEQYF.

This rearrangement joins TRBV20-1 to TRBJ2-5, with 8 bases matching TRBD1. Trimming removed 6 bases from V and 1 base from J; junction bases left unmatched: 10. Germline values: CDR1 DFQATT, CDR2 SNEGSKA (reference sequence). The CDR3 spans 15 residues. CDR3 region: CSAPTLGTGQETQYF. The CDR3 bases are TGCAGTGCCCCAACCCTAGGGACAGGCCAAGAGACCCAGTACTTC.

This clonotype is deemed medium-sized. The gene calls are TRBV19 and TRBJ1-2; D is ambiguous. The germline V gene has CDR1 LNHDA and CDR2 SQIVND (reference sequence). This CDR3 has 14 amino acids. The ends were cut back, 3 bases at V and 7 bases at J, with 15 bases in the middle. This CDR3 reads CASSITTSAPGYTF. CDR3 coding DNA: TGTGCCAGTAGTATCACTACATCGGCCCCTGGCTACACCTTC.

The chain recombines TRBV28 with TRBJ1-2; 8 bases map to TRBD1. This CDR3 contains 15 residues. Germline assignment: CDR1 MDHEN and CDR2 SYDVKM. The V and J ends lost 4 bases and 0 bases, in that order; junction bases with no gene match: 4. DNA of the CDR3: TGTGCCAGCAGTTCCCGGGACAGGCCTAACTATGGCTACACCTTC. Its protein is CASSSRDRPNYGYTF.

This chain connects TRBV6-1 to TRBJ1-5; D gene uncertain. The germline V and J ends were trimmed by 6 bases and 2 bases, with 8 bases remaining between them. The germline gives CDR1 MNHNS, CDR2 SASEGT. CDR3 length: 13 amino acids. The chain's CDR3 is CASRDFGNQPQHF. CDR3 DNA sequence: TGTGCCAGCAGGGATTTCGGCAATCAGCCCCAGCATTTT.

This clonotype has just a few counts. The chain employs TRBV28 and TRBJ1-2, with 9 bases lining up with TRBD1. V shed 6 bases and J 8 bases; nucleotides not matched to a gene: 7. Germline V CDR1 and CDR2: MDHEN, SYDVKM. The CDR3 runs 13 residues. The CDR3 nucleotides read TGTGCCAGCAGGATTACAGGGGGCAGCGGCTACACCTTC. This encodes CASRITGGSGYTF.

The chain recombines TRBV28 with TRBJ1-5; D is unresolved. Germline V lookup: CDR1 MDHEN, CDR2 SYDVKM. Between the trimmed V and J ends, which lost 2 bases and 4 bases, there was a span of 6 bases. The length of the CDR3 is 13 residues. DNA for the CDR3: TGTGCCAGCAGTTTAACGGCAAATCAGCCCCAGCATTTT. Protein: CASSLTANQPQHF.

In this sample, this clonotype is large (0.1 to 1%). The CDR3: CASTQAGTGNTIYF. In nucleotides, the CDR3 is TGTGCCAGCACCCAAGCAGGGACTGGAAACACCATATATTTT. The chain is built from TRBV6-2 or TRBV6-3 and TRBJ1-3, with D possibly being TRBD1 (5 bases). This CDR3 has 14 residues. Per germline, CDR1 MNHEY and CDR2 SVGEGT. With 7 bases removed from V and 2 bases from J, the gap between germline ends came to 12 bases.

This chain joins TRBV19 and TRBJ2-5, with D perhaps matching TRBD1 (5 bases). CDR3 length equals 12 residues. With 9 bases removed from V and 5 bases from J, the gap between germline ends came to 13 bases. Germline CDR1 and CDR2: LNHDA and SQIVND (reference sequence). The CDR3 region is CASRQSGETQYF. In DNA, the CDR3 is TGTGCCAGCCGACAGTCCGGGGAGACCCAGTACTTC.

The V and J genes are TRBV20-1 and TRBJ2-3; 7 nucleotides line up with TRBD1. The trim removed 5 bases at V and 0 bases at J, leaving 11 bases unmatched. CDR1 is DFQATT, CDR2 SNEGSKA, per germline (reference sequence). The CDR3 covers 16 residues. CDR3 region: CSALWDGTASTDTQYF. CDR3 in DNA: TGCAGTGCTCTATGGGACGGGACAGCTAGCACAGATACGCAGTATTTT.